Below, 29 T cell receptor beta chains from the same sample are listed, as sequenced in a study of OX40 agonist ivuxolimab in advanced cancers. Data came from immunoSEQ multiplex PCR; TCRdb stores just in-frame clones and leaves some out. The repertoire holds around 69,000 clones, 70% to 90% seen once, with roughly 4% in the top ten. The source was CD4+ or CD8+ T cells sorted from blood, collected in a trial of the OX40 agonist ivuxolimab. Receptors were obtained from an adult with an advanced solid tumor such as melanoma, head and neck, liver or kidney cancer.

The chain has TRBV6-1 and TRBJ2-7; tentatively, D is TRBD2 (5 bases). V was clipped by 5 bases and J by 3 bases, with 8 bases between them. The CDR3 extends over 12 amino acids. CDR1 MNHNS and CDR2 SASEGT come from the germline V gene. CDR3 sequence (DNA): TGTGCCAGCAGTAGGGCGGGCTACGAGCAGTACTTC. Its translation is CASSRAGYEQYF.

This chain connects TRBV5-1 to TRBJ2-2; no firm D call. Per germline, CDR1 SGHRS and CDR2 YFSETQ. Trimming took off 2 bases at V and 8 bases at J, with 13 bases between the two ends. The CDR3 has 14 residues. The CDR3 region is CASSLDFSRGELFF. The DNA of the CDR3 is TGCGCCAGCAGCTTAGACTTTTCGCGGGGGGAGCTGTTTTTT. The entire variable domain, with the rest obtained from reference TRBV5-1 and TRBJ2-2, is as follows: KAGVTQTPRYLIKTRGQQVTLSCSPISGHRSVSWYQQTPGQGLQFLFEYFSETQRNKGNFPGRFSGRQFSNSRSEMNVSTLELGDSALYLCASSLDFSRGELFFGEGSRLTVL.

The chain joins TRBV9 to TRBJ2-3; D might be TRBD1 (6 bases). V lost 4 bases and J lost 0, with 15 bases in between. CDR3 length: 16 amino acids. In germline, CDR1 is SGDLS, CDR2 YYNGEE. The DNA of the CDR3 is TGTGCCAGCAGCCCTACAGGGACCCCTAGCACAGATACGCAGTATTTT. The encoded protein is CASSPTGTPSTDTQYF.

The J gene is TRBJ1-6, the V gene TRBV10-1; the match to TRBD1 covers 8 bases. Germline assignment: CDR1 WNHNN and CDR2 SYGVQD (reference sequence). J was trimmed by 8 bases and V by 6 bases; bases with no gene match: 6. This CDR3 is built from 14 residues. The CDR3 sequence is CASSSGTGHSPLHF. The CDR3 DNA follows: TGCGCCAGCAGCTCCGGGACAGGCCATTCACCCCTCCACTTT.

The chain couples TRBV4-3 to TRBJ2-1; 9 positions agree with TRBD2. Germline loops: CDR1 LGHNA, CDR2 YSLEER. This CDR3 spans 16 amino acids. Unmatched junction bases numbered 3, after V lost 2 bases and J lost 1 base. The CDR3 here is CASSQSSGISYNEQFF. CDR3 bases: TGCGCCAGCAGCCAATCTAGCGGGATATCCTACAATGAGCAGTTCTTC.

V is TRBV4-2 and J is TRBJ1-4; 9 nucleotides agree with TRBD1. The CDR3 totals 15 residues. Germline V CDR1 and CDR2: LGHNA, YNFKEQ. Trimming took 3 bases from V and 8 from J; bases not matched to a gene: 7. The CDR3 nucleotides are TGTGCCAGCAGCCATGGGGCCGGGACAGGGGAAAAACTGTTTTTT. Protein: CASSHGAGTGEKLFF.

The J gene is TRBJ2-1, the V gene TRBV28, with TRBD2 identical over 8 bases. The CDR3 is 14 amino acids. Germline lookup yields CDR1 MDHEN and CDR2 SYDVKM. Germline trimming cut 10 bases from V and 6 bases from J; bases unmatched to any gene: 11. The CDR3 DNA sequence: TGTGCCACCCATACAGCGGGGGTGTTCAATGAGCAGTTCTTC. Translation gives CATHTAGVFNEQFF. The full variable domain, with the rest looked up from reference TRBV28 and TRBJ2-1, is DVKVTQSSRYLVKRTGEKVFLECVQDMDHENMFWYRQDPGLGLRLIYFSYDVKMKEKGDIPEGYSVSREKKERFSLILESASTNQTSMYLCATHTAGVFNEQFFGPGTRLTVL.

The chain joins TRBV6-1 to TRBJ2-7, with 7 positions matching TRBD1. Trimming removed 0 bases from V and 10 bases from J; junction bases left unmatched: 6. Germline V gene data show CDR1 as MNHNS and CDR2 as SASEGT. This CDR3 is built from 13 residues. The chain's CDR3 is CASSEARDSTQYF. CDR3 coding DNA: TGTGCCAGCAGTGAAGCCCGGGACAGCACTCAGTACTTC.

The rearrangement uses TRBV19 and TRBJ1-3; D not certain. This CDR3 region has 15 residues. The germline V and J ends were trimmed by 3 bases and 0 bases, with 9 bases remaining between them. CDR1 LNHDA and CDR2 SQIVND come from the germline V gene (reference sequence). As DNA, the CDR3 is TGTGCCAGTAGTATCCAAGGAGCCTCTGGAAACACCATATATTTT. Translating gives CASSIQGASGNTIYF.

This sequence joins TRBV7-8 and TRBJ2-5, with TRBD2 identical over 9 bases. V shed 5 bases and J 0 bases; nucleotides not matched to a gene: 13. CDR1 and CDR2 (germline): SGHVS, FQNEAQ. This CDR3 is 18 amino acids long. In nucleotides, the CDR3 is TGTGCCAGCAGCCTGCTTAGGGCTAGCGGGACTTACCAAGAGACCCAGTACTTC. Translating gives CASSLLRASGTYQETQYF.

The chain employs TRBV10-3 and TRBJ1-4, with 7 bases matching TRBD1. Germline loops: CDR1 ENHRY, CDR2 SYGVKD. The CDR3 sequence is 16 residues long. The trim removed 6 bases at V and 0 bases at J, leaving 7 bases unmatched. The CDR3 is CAISRDRPATNEKLFF. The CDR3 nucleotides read TGTGCCATCAGCCGGGACAGACCTGCAACTAATGAAAAACTGTTTTTT.

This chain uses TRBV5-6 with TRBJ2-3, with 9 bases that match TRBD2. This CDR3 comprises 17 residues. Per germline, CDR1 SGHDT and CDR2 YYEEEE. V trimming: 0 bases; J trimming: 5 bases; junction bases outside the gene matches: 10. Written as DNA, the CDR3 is TGTGCCAGCAGCTTGGCCTTGATAGCGGGAGTCTTAGATACGCAGTATTTT. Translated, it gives CASSLALIAGVLDTQYF.

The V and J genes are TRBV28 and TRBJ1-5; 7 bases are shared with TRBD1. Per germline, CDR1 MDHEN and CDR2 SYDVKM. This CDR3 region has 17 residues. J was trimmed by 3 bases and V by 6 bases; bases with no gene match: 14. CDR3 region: CASSTLNAQGDNQPQHF. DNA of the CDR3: TGTGCCAGCAGCACCCTGAACGCCCAGGGGGACAATCAGCCCCAGCATTTT.

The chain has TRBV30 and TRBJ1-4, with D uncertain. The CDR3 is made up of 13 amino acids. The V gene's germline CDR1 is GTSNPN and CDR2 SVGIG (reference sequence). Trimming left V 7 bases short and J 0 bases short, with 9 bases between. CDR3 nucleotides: TGTGCCTCCCTTTACGCAACTAATGAAAAACTGTTTTTT. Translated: CASLYATNEKLFF.

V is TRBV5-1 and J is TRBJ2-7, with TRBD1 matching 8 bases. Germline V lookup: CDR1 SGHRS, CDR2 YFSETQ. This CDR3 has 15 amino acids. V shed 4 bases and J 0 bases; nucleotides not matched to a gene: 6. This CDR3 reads CASSRDRITSYEQYF. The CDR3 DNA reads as TGCGCCAGCAGCAGGGACAGGATAACCTCCTACGAGCAGTACTTC. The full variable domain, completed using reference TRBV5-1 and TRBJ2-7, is KAGVTQTPRYLIKTRGQQVTLSCSPISGHRSVSWYQQTPGQGLQFLFEYFSETQRNKGNFPGRFSGRQFSNSRSEMNVSTLELGDSALYLCASSRDRITSYEQYFGPGTRLTVT.

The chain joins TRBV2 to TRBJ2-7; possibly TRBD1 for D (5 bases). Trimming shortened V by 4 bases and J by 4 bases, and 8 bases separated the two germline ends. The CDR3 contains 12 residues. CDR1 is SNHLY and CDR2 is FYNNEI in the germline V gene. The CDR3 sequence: CASSGQMYEQYF. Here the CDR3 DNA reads TGTGCCAGCAGTGGACAGATGTACGAGCAGTACTTC.

The DNA for the CDR3 is TGCAGCGTTCAATCTCCATTACAGGGGGCCTCCTACGAGCAGTACTTC. It is translated as CSVQSPLQGASYEQYF. The chain links TRBV29-1 to TRBJ2-7; TRBD1 matches at 9 bases. J lost 0 bases, V lost 5 bases, and 11 bases had no gene match. The CDR3 has 16 amino acids. The germline CDR1 and CDR2 sequences are SQVTM and ANQGSEA.

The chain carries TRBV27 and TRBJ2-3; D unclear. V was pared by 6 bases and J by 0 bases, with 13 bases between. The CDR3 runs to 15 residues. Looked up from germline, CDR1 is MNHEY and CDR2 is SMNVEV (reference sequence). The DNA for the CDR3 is TGTGCCAGCAGACGGAACCCCGGTAGCACAGATACGCAGTATTTT. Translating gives CASRRNPGSTDTQYF.

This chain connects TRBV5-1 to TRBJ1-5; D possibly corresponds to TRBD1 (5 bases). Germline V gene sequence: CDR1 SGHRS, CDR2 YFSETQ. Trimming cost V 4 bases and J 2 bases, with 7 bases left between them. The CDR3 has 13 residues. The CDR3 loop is CASSARGNQPQHF. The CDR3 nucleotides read TGCGCCAGCAGCGCCAGGGGCAATCAGCCCCAGCATTTT.

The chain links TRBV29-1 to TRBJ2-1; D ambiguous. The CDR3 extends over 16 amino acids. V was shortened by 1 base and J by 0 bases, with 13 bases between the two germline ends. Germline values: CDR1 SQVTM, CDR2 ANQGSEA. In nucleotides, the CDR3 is TGCAGCGTTGAAGGCTGGCAGTTGAGCTCCTACAATGAGCAGTTCTTC. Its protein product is CSVEGWQLSSYNEQFF.

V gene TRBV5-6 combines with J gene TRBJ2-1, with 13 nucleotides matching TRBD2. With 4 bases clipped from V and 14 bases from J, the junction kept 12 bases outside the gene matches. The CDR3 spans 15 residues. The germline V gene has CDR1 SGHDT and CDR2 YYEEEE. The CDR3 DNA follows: TGTGCCAGCAGCCCGAGGACTAGCGGGAGATTTAGGGAGTTCTTC. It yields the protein CASSPRTSGRFREFF.

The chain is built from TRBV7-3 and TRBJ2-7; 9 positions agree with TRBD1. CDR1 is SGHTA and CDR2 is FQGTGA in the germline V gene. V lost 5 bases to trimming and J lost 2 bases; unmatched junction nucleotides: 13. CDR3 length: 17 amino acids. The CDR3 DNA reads TGTGCCAGCAGCCCAAAGGACGGGACAGGGAACCCCTACGAGCAGTACTTC. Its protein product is CASSPKDGTGNPYEQYF.

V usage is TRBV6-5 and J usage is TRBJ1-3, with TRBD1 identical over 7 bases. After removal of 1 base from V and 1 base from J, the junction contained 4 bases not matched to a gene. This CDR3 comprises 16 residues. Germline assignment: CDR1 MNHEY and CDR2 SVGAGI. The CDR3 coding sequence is TGTGCCAGCAGTTACTATGAGACAGGGTCTGGAAACACCATATATTTT. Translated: CASSYYETGSGNTIYF.

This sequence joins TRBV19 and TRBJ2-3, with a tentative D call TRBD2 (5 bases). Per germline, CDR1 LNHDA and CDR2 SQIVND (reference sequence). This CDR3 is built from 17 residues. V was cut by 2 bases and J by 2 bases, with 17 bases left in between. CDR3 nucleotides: TGTGCCAGTAGTATAAAAGCTAGCCAAGTATACACAGATACGCAGTATTTT. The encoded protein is CASSIKASQVYTDTQYF.

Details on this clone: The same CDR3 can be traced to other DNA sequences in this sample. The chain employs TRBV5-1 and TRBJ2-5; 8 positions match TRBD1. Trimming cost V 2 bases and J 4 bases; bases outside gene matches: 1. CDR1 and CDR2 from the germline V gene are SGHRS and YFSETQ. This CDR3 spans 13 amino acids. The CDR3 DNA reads TGCGCCAGCAGCTTACAGGGGGGAGAGACCCAGTACTTC. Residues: CASSLQGGETQYF.

Written as DNA, the CDR3 is TGTGCCAGCTCACCCCCGCCAGCGGGGTCCTACAATGAGCAGTTCTTC. It translates to CASSPPPAGSYNEQFF. The chain joins TRBV18 to TRBJ2-1; 7 nucleotides match TRBD2. V was clipped by 3 bases and J by 1 base; unmatched bases: 6. This CDR3 contains 16 residues. Germline V gene sequence: CDR1 KGHSH, CDR2 LQKENI.

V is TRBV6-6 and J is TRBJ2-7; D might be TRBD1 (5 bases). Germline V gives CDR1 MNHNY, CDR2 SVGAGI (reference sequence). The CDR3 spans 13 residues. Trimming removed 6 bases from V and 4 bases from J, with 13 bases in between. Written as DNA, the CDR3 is TGTGCCAGCAGCTACGACAGACAATACGAGCAGTACTTC. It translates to CASSYDRQYEQYF.

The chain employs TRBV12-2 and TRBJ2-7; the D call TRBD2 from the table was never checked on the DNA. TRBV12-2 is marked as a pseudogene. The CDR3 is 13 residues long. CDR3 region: CASRFATSAEQYF. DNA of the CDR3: TGTGCAAGTCGCTTCGCTACTAGCGCCGAGCAGTACTTC.

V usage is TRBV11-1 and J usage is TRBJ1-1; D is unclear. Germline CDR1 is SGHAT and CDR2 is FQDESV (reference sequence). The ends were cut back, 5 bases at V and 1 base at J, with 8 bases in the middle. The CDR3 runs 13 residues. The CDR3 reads CASSPDGNTEAFF. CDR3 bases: TGTGCCAGCAGCCCGGACGGGAACACTGAAGCTTTCTTT. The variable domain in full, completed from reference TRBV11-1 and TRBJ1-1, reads EAEVAQSPRYKITEKSQAVAFWCDPISGHATLYWYRQILGQGPELLVQFQDESVVDDSQLPKDRFSAERLKGVDSTLKIQPAELGDSAMYLCASSPDGNTEAFFGQGTRLTVV.